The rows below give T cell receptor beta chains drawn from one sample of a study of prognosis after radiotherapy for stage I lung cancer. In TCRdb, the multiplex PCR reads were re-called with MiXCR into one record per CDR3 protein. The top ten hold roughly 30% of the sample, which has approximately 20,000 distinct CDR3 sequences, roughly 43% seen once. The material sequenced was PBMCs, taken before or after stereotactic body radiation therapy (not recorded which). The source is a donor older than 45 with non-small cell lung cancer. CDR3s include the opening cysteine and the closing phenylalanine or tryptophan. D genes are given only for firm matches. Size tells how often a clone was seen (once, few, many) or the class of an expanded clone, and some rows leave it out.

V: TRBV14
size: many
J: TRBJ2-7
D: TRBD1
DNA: TGTGCCAGCAGCCCCCTGGGGACAGGGGGCTACGAGCAGTACTTC
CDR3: CASSPLGTGGYEQYF

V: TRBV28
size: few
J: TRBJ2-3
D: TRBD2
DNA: TGTGCCAGCAGGGGACTAGCGGGAACAGATACGCAGTATTTT
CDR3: CASRGLAGTDTQYF

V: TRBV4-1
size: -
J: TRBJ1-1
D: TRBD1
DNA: TGCGCCAGCAGCCAAGAATTGGAGAGGACAGGGGGGAACACTGAAGCTTTCTTT
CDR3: CASSQELERTGGNTEAFF

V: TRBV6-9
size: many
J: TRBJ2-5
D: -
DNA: TGTGCCAGCAGTTTCGGGACCAGAGTTGGGGAGACCCAGTACTTC
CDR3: CASSFGTRVGETQYF

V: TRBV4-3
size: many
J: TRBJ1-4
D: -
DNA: TGCGCCAGCAGCCAAGATGGTACACGCCGGGAAAAACTGTTTTTT
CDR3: CASSQDGTRREKLFF

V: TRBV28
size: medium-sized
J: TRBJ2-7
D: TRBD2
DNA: TGTGCCAGCAGCCTAGGCGGGACTAGCGGGAGTAGTGAGCAGTACTTC
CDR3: CASSLGGTSGSSEQYF

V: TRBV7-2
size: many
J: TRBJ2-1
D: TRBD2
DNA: TGTGCCAGCAGCCCCCTGACTTCAGCGGGAAGGGAGCAGTTCTTC
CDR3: CASSPLTSAGREQFF

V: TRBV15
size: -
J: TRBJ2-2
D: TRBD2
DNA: TGTGCCACCAGCAAAGGACTAGCGGAGACGAACACCGGGGAGCTGTTTTTT
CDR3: CATSKGLAETNTGELFF

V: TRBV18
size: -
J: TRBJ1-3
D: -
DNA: TGTGCCAGCTCACCTCGGGCGACTGGAAACACCATATATTTT
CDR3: CASSPRATGNTIYF

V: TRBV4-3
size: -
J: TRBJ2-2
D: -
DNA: TGCGCCAGCAGCCAAAATGGGGGCCGAAACACCGGGGAGCTGTTTTTT
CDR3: CASSQNGGRNTGELFF

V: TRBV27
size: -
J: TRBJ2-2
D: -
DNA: TGTGCCAGCAGTTTGCCTGGGGACGGGAACACCGGGGAGCTGTTTTTT
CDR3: CASSLPGDGNTGELFF

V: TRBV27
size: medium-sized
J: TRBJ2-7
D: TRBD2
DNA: TGTGCCAGCAGTTTTGCTCTAGCGGGAGGGCCTTGGGGCTCCTACGAGCAGTACTTC
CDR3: CASSFALAGGPWGSYEQYF

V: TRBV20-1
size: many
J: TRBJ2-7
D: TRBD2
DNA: TGCAGTGCCCCCGACGGAGGGAGGGCTCGAAACGAGCAGTACTTC
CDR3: CSAPDGGRARNEQYF

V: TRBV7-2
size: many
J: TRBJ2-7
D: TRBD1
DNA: TGTGCCAGCAGCTTGACAGGGTTCTCCTACGAGCAGTACTTC
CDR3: CASSLTGFSYEQYF

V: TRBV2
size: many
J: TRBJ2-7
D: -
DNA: TGTGCCGCGTCTCGCAGATACGGGATAGGGTACGAGCAGTACTTC
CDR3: CAASRRYGIGYEQYF

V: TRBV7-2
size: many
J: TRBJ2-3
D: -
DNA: TGTGCCAGCAGCTTATCACCGGGCCGGGATACGCAGTATTTT
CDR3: CASSLSPGRDTQYF

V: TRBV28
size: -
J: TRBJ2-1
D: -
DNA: TGTGCCAGCAGTTTGGCTTCTGGTGAGCAGTTCTTC
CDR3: CASSLASGEQFF

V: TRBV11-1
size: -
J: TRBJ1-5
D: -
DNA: TGTGCCAGCAGCTTAATACGAGGTGGAGCCCAGCATTTT
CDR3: CASSLIRGGAQHF

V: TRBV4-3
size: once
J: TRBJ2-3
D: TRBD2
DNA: TGCGCCAGCAGCCAAGCAAGCGGGACTTCAGATACGCAGTATTTT
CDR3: CASSQASGTSDTQYF

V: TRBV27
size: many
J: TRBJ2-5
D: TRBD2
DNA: TGTGCCAGCAGTTTAATCGCTAGCGGGACCCAAGAGACCCAGTACTTC
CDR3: CASSLIASGTQETQYF

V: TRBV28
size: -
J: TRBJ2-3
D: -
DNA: TGTGCCAGCAGTGACCCAAGGGGGAGAGGCACAGATACGCTGTATTTT
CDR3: CASSDPRGRGTDTLYF

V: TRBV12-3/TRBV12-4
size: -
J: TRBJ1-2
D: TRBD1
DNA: TGTGCCAGCAGTTTTCAGGGGGACGGTTATGGCTACACCTTC
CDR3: CASSFQGDGYGYTF

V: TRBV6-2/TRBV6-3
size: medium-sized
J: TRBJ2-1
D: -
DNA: TGTGCCAGCAGTCAGACCGGGACGAGGCCGTTCTTC
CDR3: CASSQTGTRPFF

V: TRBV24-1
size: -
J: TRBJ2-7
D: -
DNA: TGTGCCACCAGTTCAGGGGCATGGGGCGGCTCCTACGAGCAGTACTTC
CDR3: CATSSGAWGGSYEQYF

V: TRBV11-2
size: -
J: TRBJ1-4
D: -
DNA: TGTGCCAGCAGCTTAGGGTATGGGGGCGGTGAAAAACTGTTTTTT
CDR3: CASSLGYGGGEKLFF

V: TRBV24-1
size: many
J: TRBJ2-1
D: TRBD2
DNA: TGTGCCACCAGTGATTTTCTAGCGGGAGTAGGCAATGAGCAGTTCTTC
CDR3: CATSDFLAGVGNEQFF

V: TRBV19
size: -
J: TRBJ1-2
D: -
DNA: TGTGCCAGTAGTCCGGACAGATCTTATGGCTACACCTTC
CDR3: CASSPDRSYGYTF

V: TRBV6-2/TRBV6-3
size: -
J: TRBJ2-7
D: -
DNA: TGTGCCAGCAGTTACAGGGTCGGCGAGCAGTACTTC
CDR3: CASSYRVGEQYF

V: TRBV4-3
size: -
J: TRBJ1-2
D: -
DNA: TGCGCCAGCAGCCTACTGGAACAGGGTAAGGGTGGCTACACCTTC
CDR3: CASSLLEQGKGGYTF

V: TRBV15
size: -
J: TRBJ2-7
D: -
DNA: TGTGCCACCAGCAGAGATCGTTCCGGGGTCTACAAGCAGTACTTT
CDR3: CATSRDRSGVYKQYF

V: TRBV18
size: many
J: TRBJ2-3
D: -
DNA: TGTGCCAGCTCACCTGGCCAGGGGAGTTCAGATACGCAGTATTTT
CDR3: CASSPGQGSSDTQYF

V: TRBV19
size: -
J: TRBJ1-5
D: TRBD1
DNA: TGTGCCAGTAGTGGGGGACAGGGGTTCTTGAGCAATCAGCCCCAGCATTTT
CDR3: CASSGGQGFLSNQPQHF

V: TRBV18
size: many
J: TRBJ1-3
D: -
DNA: TGTGCCAGCTCACGTGAAACCTCTGGAAACACCATATATTTT
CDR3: CASSRETSGNTIYF

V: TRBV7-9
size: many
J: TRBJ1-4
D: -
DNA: TGTGCCAGCAGCTCTGTAGGGATGGGACTGGCGGACGAAAAACTGTTTTTT
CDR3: CASSSVGMGLADEKLFF

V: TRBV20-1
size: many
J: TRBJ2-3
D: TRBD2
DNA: TGCAGTGCTGAGAAGGCCCGACGGGGGGGACGGTATTTT
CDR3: CSAEKARRGGRYF

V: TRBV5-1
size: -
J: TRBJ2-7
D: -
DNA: TGCGCCAGCAGCTTGGAAGGAATACTTTACTATCAGTACTTC
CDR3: CASSLEGILYYQYF

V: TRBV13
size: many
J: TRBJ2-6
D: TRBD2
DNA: TGTGCCAGCAGGCGAGTGACTAGCGGGAGAAGCTCTGGGGCCAACGTCCTGACTTTC
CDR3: CASRRVTSGRSSGANVLTF

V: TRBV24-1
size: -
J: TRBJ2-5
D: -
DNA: TGTGCCACCAGTGACCCTGGGGCCCTAGTGAGGGAGACCCAGTACTTC
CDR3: CATSDPGALVRETQYF

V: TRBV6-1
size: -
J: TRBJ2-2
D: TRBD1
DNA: TGTGCCAGCAGTGAAGGGACAGGCGTTGCCGGGGAGCTGTTTTTT
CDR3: CASSEGTGVAGELFF

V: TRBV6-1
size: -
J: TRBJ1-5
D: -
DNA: TGTGCCAGCAGTGAAGCGCTGGGGACGGGTCAGCCCCAGCATTTT
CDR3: CASSEALGTGQPQHF

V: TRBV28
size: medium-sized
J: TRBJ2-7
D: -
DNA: TGTGCCAGCAGTTCGACCGGGAGTCTAGACGAGCAGTACTTC
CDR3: CASSSTGSLDEQYF

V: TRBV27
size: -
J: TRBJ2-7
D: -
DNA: TGTGCCAGCAGTTTAAGGAAGGGGGGCTACGAGCAGTACTTC
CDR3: CASSLRKGGYEQYF

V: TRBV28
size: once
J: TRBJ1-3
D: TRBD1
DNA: TGTGCCAGCAGTTTATTACCGACCCAGGGGGACACCATATATTTT
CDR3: CASSLLPTQGDTIYF

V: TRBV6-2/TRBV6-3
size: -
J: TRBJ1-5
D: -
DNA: TGTGCCAGCAGACGGGACGGCAATCAGCCCCAGCATTTT
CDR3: CASRRDGNQPQHF

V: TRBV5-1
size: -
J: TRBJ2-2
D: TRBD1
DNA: TGCGCCAGCAGCCGACAGGGCTCGAACACCGGGGAGCTGTTTTTT
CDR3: CASSRQGSNTGELFF

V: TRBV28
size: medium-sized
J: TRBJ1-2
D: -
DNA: TGTGCCAGCAGGGAAGGCGTCCGAGGAGGCTACACCTTC
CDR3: CASREGVRGGYTF